The 19 T cell receptor beta chains below come from one sample, sequenced in a study of cytomegalovirus exposure and HLA in healthy donors. Use of 60 Vbeta and 13 Jbeta primers characterized the PCR. The data were produced by immunoSEQ multiplex PCR, yet TCRdb's version contains in-frame clones alone and is incomplete. The table includes over 70,000 clones, roughly two thirds detected once. The specimen sequenced was PBMCs. The origin of the receptors is a man in his forties or fifties in good health and CMV-seropositive.

The rearrangement links TRBV29-1 to TRBJ2-3; possible D gene TRBD1, 7 bases. CDR1 and CDR2 (germline): SQVTM, ANQGSEA. The CDR3 spans 14 residues. Trimming pared 3 bases from V and 3 bases from J, leaving 13 bases between. The CDR3 DNA is TGCAGCGTTGATGAAGCAGGGGGGACAGATACGCAGTATTTT. It yields the protein CSVDEAGGTDTQYF.

The chain employs TRBV5-6 and TRBJ2-3; a possible D gene is TRBD2 (6 bases). V was trimmed by 4 bases and J by 1 base, leaving 10 bases between them. The CDR3 is 14 amino acids. The germline V gene encodes CDR1 SGHDT and CDR2 YYEEEE. The CDR3 is CASSPGLRTDTQYF. The DNA for the CDR3 is TGTGCCAGCAGCCCGGGACTCCGCACAGATACGCAGTATTTT.

The table lists this clone with a few counts. The chain recombines TRBV6-5 with TRBJ1-1, with a tentative D call TRBD1 (6 bases). Trimming stripped 2 bases from V and 1 base from J, with 8 bases between. The CDR3 spans 14 residues. Per germline, CDR1 MNHEY and CDR2 SVGAGI. The CDR3 is CASSYRDTNTEAFF. DNA for the CDR3: TGTGCCAGCAGTTACAGGGACACGAACACTGAAGCTTTCTTT.

This rearrangement joins TRBV18 to TRBJ2-7, with 8 bases that match TRBD1. Germline CDR1 is KGHSH and CDR2 is LQKENI. The CDR3 has 13 amino acids. Unmatched junction bases numbered 5, after V lost 6 bases and J lost 4 bases. CDR3: CASSLGQDYEQYF. CDR3 nucleotide sequence: TGTGCCAGCTCGTTGGGACAGGATTACGAGCAGTACTTC.

The J gene is TRBJ1-2, the V gene TRBV11-2; D not certain. V was clipped by 1 base and J by 7 bases, with 7 bases between them. The CDR3 totals 12 residues. The germline V gene encodes CDR1 SGHAT and CDR2 FQNNGV. The CDR3 spells CASSLALAGYTF. The CDR3 DNA reads TGTGCCAGCAGCTTAGCTTTGGCTGGCTACACCTTC.

The rearrangement uses TRBV18 and TRBJ2-1; TRBD2 matches 7 bases. This CDR3 comprises 16 residues. CDR1 and CDR2 from the germline V gene are KGHSH and LQKENI. After removal of 1 base from V and 5 bases from J, the junction contained 8 bases not matched to a gene. The CDR3 loop reads CASSPRSGTTHNEQFF. CDR3 sequence (DNA): TGTGCCAGCTCACCACGATCCGGGACTACACACAATGAGCAGTTCTTC.

The CDR3 nucleotides read TGTGCCAGCAGCCCCCGACTAGCGGGAGGGCCGGATACGCAGTATTTT. Translation gives CASSPRLAGGPDTQYF. The chain links TRBV5-6 to TRBJ2-3; 14 nucleotides line up with TRBD2. Germline trimming cut 4 bases from V and 6 bases from J; bases unmatched to any gene: 7. The germline CDR1 and CDR2 sequences are SGHDT and YYEEEE. The CDR3 runs 16 residues.

The chain recombines TRBV6-5 with TRBJ1-1, with D possibly TRBD1 on 5 matching bases. Germline loops: CDR1 MNHEY, CDR2 SVGAGI. CDR3 length: 14 residues. The germline V and J ends were trimmed by 4 bases and 5 bases, with 14 bases remaining between them. The CDR3 DNA sequence: TGTGCCAGCAGTTCCGGACGGAAGGGGACTGAAGCTTTCTTT. It encodes CASSSGRKGTEAFF.

This chain uses TRBV5-4 with TRBJ2-7; 11 bases match TRBD1. The germline gives CDR1 SGHNT, CDR2 YYREEE (reference sequence). The CDR3 spans 15 residues. V gave up 5 bases and J gave up 6 bases; unmatched junction bases: 10. The CDR3 protein is CASRLGGQGEFEQYF. The CDR3 nucleotides read TGTGCCAGCAGACTTGGGGGACAGGGGGAGTTCGAGCAGTACTTC.

The chain links TRBV29-1 to TRBJ1-2, with D possibly matching TRBD1 (5 bases). This CDR3 contains 14 residues. Trimming took 2 bases from V and 8 from J, leaving 18 bases between them. Germline loops: CDR1 SQVTM, CDR2 ANQGSEA. CDR3 nucleotide sequence: TGCAGCGTTGAATTGGGTAATCAGGGAGGCGGCTACACCTTC. It yields the protein CSVELGNQGGGYTF.

A few counts support this clone. The CDR3 loop is CASSLEPAGSYGYTF. As DNA, the CDR3 is TGTGCCAGCAGCTTAGAACCTGCCGGGAGCTATGGCTACACCTTC. The rearrangement links TRBV11-2 to TRBJ1-2; D not resolved. V gave up 0 bases and J gave up 4 bases, with 12 bases separating them. Germline CDR1 reads SGHAT; CDR2 reads FQNNGV. This CDR3 is built from 15 residues.

The chain couples TRBV4-2 to TRBJ2-5; 9 bases agree with TRBD2. With 2 bases clipped from V and 2 bases from J, the junction kept 6 bases outside the gene matches. CDR1 and CDR2 (germline): LGHNA, YNFKEQ. The CDR3 length is 16 residues. DNA of the CDR3: TGTGCCAGCAGCCAAAGAGCGGGGGGAGTACAAGAGACCCAGTACTTC. Translating it yields CASSQRAGGVQETQYF.

This sequence joins TRBV6-5 and TRBJ1-1; the D is unclear. This CDR3 contains 13 residues. CDR1 is MNHEY and CDR2 is SVGAGI in the germline V gene. Trimming took 0 bases from V and 8 from J, leaving 10 bases between them. The CDR3 spells CASSYSTGVEAFF. The CDR3 coding sequence is TGTGCCAGCAGTTACTCGACCGGGGTCGAAGCTTTCTTT.

The V gene is TRBV15, the J gene TRBJ1-2, with TRBD1 identical over 9 bases. The CDR3 totals 14 residues. The V gene end was trimmed by 1 base and the J gene end by 10 bases; junction bases not matched to a gene: 7. The germline V gene encodes CDR1 LNHNV and CDR2 YYDKDF (reference sequence). CDR3 DNA sequence: TGTGCCACCAGCAGAGCGGGACAGGGTTTAGACTACACCTTC. This gives the protein CATSRAGQGLDYTF.

The chain recombines TRBV11-2 with TRBJ2-2; maybe TRBD1 (6 bases). Trimming took off 5 bases at V and 5 bases at J, with 15 bases between the two ends. The CDR3 consists of 15 residues. The germline gives CDR1 SGHAT, CDR2 FQNNGV. The CDR3 is CASSQGTGATGELFF. The CDR3 nucleotides read TGTGCCAGCAGCCAGGGGACGGGCGCTACCGGGGAGCTGTTTTTT.

The chain joins TRBV7-6 to TRBJ1-1, with 8 positions matching TRBD1. The junction had 8 bases not matched to a gene; V was cut back by 1 base and J by 4 bases. CDR1 is SGHVS, CDR2 FNYEAQ, per germline. This CDR3 contains 16 residues. In DNA form, the CDR3 reads TGTGCCAGCAGCTTAGACCCTCCAACAGGGGGCACTGAAGCTTTCTTT. This sequence encodes CASSLDPPTGGTEAFF.

The rearrangement uses TRBV5-4 and TRBJ2-5; D gene unclear. Germline V CDR1 and CDR2: SGHNT, YYREEE (reference sequence). The V gene lost 2 bases and the J gene lost 2 bases, with 7 bases spanning the gap. CDR3 length: 13 residues. The CDR3 spells CASSFDIQETQYF. The CDR3 DNA reads TGTGCCAGCAGCTTTGACATTCAAGAGACCCAGTACTTC.

The chain joins TRBV5-1 to TRBJ2-1, with 13 bases fitting TRBD2. V shed 3 bases and J 0 bases; nucleotides not matched to a gene: 9. The CDR3 is 19 amino acids. Germline V gene data show CDR1 as SGHRS and CDR2 as YFSETQ. The CDR3 sequence is CASSSGLAGSGSSYNEQFF. CDR3 sequence (DNA): TGCGCCAGCAGCTCGGGACTAGCGGGGAGCGGTAGCTCCTACAATGAGCAGTTCTTC. The full variable domain, its missing parts supplied by reference TRBV5-1 and TRBJ2-1, is KAGVTQTPRYLIKTRGQQVTLSCSPISGHRSVSWYQQTPGQGLQFLFEYFSETQRNKGNFPGRFSGRQFSNSRSEMNVSTLELGDSALYLCASSSGLAGSGSSYNEQFFGPGTRLTVL.

This chain uses TRBV4-1 with TRBJ2-5; 8 nucleotides match TRBD2. Germline V gives CDR1 MGHRA, CDR2 YSYEKL. V shed 0 bases and J 9 bases; nucleotides not matched to a gene: 3. This CDR3 comprises 13 residues. CDR3 in amino acids: CASSQDRGGAQYF. The CDR3 DNA reads as TGCGCCAGCAGCCAAGATCGGGGGGGGGCCCAGTACTTC.